In its sample, the clone carrying this T cell receptor beta chain ranks as medium-sized. The record originates from a study of CD4 and CD8 cells across lung adenocarcinoma regions. The patients had localized lung adenocarcinoma, a non-small cell subtype. TCRdb called the PCR reads again in MiXCR, with one record for every CDR3 protein. The sample carries 16,000 or so distinct CDR3 sequences, roughly 51% recorded once. The material sequenced was CD8+ T cells from the center of a lung tumor. The sequence came from a female donor with lung adenocarcinoma. The CD4 and CD8 labels of this study may be unreliable.

CDR3 amino acids: CASRGESWTDTQYF. DNA of the CDR3: TGTGCCAGCAGAGGGGAATCTTGGACAGATACGCAGTATTTT. The chain links TRBV12-3 or TRBV12-4 to TRBJ2-3; the D gene is possibly TRBD1 (5 bases). The CDR3 covers 14 residues. The ends were cut back, 6 bases at V and 3 bases at J, with 13 bases in the middle.